A selection of T cell receptor beta chains follows, all from one sample in a study of T cell responses to AZD1222 COVID-19 vaccine. Measured with immunoSEQ multiplex PCR; TCRdb has only the in-frame clones, and not every one. The sample records 95,000 to 100,000 clones, roughly 87% being singletons. Source: peripheral blood, taken on day 0 of AZD1222 vaccination. The receptors were gathered from an adult in good health. Both conserved end residues are trimmed from each CDR3.

V gene,J gene,CDR3 protein
TRBV30,TRBJ1-2,AWSEGALYT
TRBV10-3,TRBJ2-7,AIRGQGISYEQY
TRBV15,TRBJ2-7,ATWGPGTSGSYEQY
TRBV5-1,TRBJ2-3,ASRTGPTDTDTQY
TRBV6-6,TRBJ2-2,ASSYGLLGTGELF
TRBV6-5,TRBJ1-2,ASSYLPPGQGESYT
TRBV19,TRBJ2-7,ASSIHADEVYEQY
TRBV7-2,TRBJ2-1,ASSKGPSGKGEQF
TRBV28,TRBJ2-7,ASCLSPGPRGLEQY
TRBV7-2,TRBJ1-6,ASRPIGAFNSPLH
TRBV19,TRBJ2-5,ASSRNSKETQY
TRBV19,TRBJ1-3,ASSKVTGRRLGSTITRNTIY
TRBV19,TRBJ2-7,ASSFDIGSYEQY
TRBV7-8,TRBJ2-1,ASSLQPGGIEQF